This T cell receptor (beta chain) came from a study of T cell changes during pregnancy in multiple sclerosis. Only in-frame clones appear in the TCRdb table, and some are missing; sequencing was by immunoSEQ multiplex PCR. The data hold around 100,000 clones, with approximately 90% observed a single time. Germline CDR1 is MNHEY and CDR2 is SMNVEV (reference sequence). V lost 2 bases and J lost 3, with 10 bases in between. This CDR3 region has 14 residues. The receptor comes from a female donor with multiple sclerosis, enrolled in a pregnancy study. Here the sequenced sample was peripheral blood, taken in the second trimester of pregnancy. This rearrangement joins TRBV27 to TRBJ1-1; possibly TRBD1 for D (5 bases). The CDR3 loop reads CASSLGAGYTEAFF. DNA for the CDR3: TGTGCCAGCAGTTTAGGGGCAGGTTACACTGAAGCTTTCTTT.